This TCR beta chain emerged from a study of CD8+ T cells in alopecia areata. The overall study: Treatment with tofacitinib (6 to 18 months) was followed by 6 months off drug.

Notes on the study in general: Mice gave a clearer picture of TCR sharing than patients did, possibly for HLA-related reasons. Lesional scalp, notably in alopecia totalis/universalis, had clonality above that of normal scalp.

As the sequencing template, cDNA was produced by extracting RNA and reverse transcribing it. Profiled with immunoSEQ multiplex PCR; TCRdb holds only in-frame clones, not every one. The data show 140,000 to 150,000 clones, around three fifths seen once. This clone was observed once. Its antigen remains unidentified. The CDR3 consists of 14 residues. V was shortened by 0 bases and J by 1 base, with 6 bases between the two germline ends. CDR1 and CDR2 (germline): SGHAT, FQDESV (reference sequence). The source is a human donor with alopecia areata. The genes are TRBV11-1 and TRBJ2-5; D could derive from TRBD1 or TRBD2 (5 bases each). Source: CD4+ T cells sorted from blood, taken at week 0. The CDR3 sequence is CASSLAGVQETQYF. DNA for the CDR3: TGTGCCAGCAGCTTAGCGGGGGTCCAAGAGACCCAGTACTTC.